These T cell receptor beta chains were read from a single sample in a study of Graves' ophthalmopathy and Graves' hyperthyroidism. TCRdb independently ran MiXCR on the multiplex PCR reads; one entry per CDR3 protein. The sample yields 650,000 to 900,000 distinct CDR3 sequences, 40% seen once. The sequenced sample was peripheral blood. These receptors all stem from an adult man with Graves' ophthalmopathy. Both conserved end residues are part of each CDR3. The order of the fields is V gene, J gene, CDR3 protein.

TRBV7-9,TRBJ2-5,CASSLARSLVSETQYF
TRBV10-1,TRBJ2-6,CASSEGFWSGANVLTF
TRBV11-2,TRBJ1-1,CASSPVVEAFF
TRBV14,TRBJ1-6,CASSPGQAYNSPLHF
TRBV2,TRBJ1-2,CASSGSGGTVFYGYTF
TRBV28,TRBJ1-5,CASSTRTGLGTQHF
TRBV2,TRBJ1-1,CASSKIWAEAFF
TRBV7-9,TRBJ1-4,CASSLGLTGSNEKLFF
TRBV19,TRBJ1-2,CASSIVAGKEGYTF
TRBV20-1,TRBJ2-5,CSAPGTAVSTQYF
TRBV5-8,TRBJ2-5,CASSPGLGVETQYF
TRBV5-1,TRBJ1-2,CANSLAVNYGYTF
TRBV19,TRBJ1-5,CASSRQGGRNQPQHF
TRBV5-6,TRBJ2-2,CATREGTNTGELFF
TRBV12-3/TRBV12-4,TRBJ1-6,CASSTKWGSPLHF
TRBV20-1,TRBJ2-3,CSASQDTQYF
TRBV7-8,TRBJ1-2,CASSYLGTESNYGYTF
TRBV7-9,TRBJ2-7,CASSLSSGVYEQYF
TRBV2,TRBJ2-5,CASSPRTGDQTQYF
TRBV25-1,TRBJ2-5,CASSRRQGTETQYF
TRBV12-3/TRBV12-4,TRBJ1-2,CASSLGSRYTF
TRBV2,TRBJ2-7,CASSRRLLAHYEQYF
TRBV7-2,TRBJ1-6,CASRRGFGSPLHF
TRBV25-1,TRBJ1-4,CASSEQTDGEKLFF
TRBV10-2,TRBJ1-2,CASSESGWGHGYTF
TRBV24-1,TRBJ2-2,CATSVYTGELFF
TRBV7-6,TRBJ1-5,CASSRQGAGNQPQHF
TRBV7-2,TRBJ1-1,CARGVVNTEAFF
TRBV11-3,TRBJ1-1,CASSENSVNTEAFF
TRBV7-9,TRBJ1-4,CASSFGQAYVNEKLFF
TRBV19,TRBJ1-6,CASTAGPSSYNSPLHF